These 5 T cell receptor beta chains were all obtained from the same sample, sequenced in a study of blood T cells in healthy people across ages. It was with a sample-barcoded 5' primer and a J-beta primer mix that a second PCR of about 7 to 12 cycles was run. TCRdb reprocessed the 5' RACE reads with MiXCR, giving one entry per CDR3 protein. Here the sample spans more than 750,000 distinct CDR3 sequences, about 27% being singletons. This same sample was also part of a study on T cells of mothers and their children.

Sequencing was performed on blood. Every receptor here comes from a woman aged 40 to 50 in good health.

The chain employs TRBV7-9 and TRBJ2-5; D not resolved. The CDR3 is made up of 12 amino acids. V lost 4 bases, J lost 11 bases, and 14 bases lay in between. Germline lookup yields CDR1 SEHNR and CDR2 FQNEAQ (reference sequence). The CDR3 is CASSYRPLEQYF. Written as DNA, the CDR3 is TGTGCCAGCAGCTACCGGCCATTGGAGCAGTACTTC.

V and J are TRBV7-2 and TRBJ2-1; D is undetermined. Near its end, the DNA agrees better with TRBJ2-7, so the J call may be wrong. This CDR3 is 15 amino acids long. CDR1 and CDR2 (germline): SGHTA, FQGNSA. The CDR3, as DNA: TGTGCCAGCAGCTCCATCGGACGTTCCTACAATGAGCAGTACTTC. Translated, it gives CASSSIGRSYNEQYF.

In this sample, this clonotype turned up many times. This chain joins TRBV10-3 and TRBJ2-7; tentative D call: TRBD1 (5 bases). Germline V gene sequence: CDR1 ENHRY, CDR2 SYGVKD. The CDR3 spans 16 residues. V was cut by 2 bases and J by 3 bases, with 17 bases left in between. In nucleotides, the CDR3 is TGTGCCATCAGTGAGACCCCGCCCAGGGAATACTACGAGCAGTACTTC. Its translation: CAISETPPREYYEQYF.

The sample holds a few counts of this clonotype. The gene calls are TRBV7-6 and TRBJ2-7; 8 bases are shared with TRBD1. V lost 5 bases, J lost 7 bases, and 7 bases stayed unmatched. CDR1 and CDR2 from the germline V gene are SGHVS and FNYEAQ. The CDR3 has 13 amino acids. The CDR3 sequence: CASSRQGTREQYF. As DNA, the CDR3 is TGTGCCAGCAGCCGACAGGGGACGAGGGAGCAGTACTTC.

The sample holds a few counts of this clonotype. The CDR3 coding sequence is TGTGCCAGCAGCACTCGGCGGCCAGATACGCAGTATTTT. It encodes CASSTRRPDTQYF. The rearrangement joins TRBV28 to TRBJ2-3; D is unclear. The CDR3 loop spans 13 amino acids. CDR1 is MDHEN and CDR2 is SYDVKM in the germline V gene. Trimming removed 6 bases from V and 4 bases from J, with 11 bases in between.